This T cell receptor beta chain was profiled in a study of blood T cell repertoires in COVID-19. Across the whole study: COVID-19 samples, acute and convalescent, were from the United States, Italy and Spain. PBMCs, B-cell-depleted T cells, or T cells were the source of the cDNA or gDNA that made up the material.

This CDR3 region has 19 residues. Trimming stripped 4 bases from V and 5 bases from J, with 30 bases between. CDR1 and CDR2 (germline): SGDLS, YYNGEE. Sequenced by immunoSEQ multiplex PCR; TCRdb stores in-frame clones only, minus some. The sample yields about 210,000 clones, roughly nine tenths seen once. The TCR was taken from a man aged 65 to 85 with acute or convalescent COVID-19. The chain carries TRBV9 and TRBJ2-5, with a weak D call TRBD1 (6 bases). The sample consisted of peripheral blood. CDR3 in DNA: TGTGCCAGCAGCTCCGGTGCCTTGAAAGGAGGCAGGGGTTCGGAGACCCAGTACTTC. Its protein product is CASSSGALKGGRGSETQYF.